This T cell receptor (beta chain) was identified in a study of beta chain features in type 1 diabetes. Study-wide results and limits: High TCR expression in some cells could lead to their over-representation in cDNA sequencing. In comparison with healthy donors, patients had naive, central memory and Treg TCRB repertoires that appeared more similar. In patients and controls equally, PCR might favor templates that are shorter. Type 1 diabetes patients had TCRB CDR3s that were shorter (moderately but significantly so) in all four CD4+ subsets.

This clone was counted a few times. Its antigen remains unknown. As every portion of the isolated RNA was reverse transcribed, the sequencing read expressed TCRB transcripts. Sequencing used immunoSEQ multiplex PCR; TCRdb keeps in-frame clones, though not all of them. This sample has 200,000 to 300,000 clones, with 11% to 15% found just once. The TCR sequence derives from a man aged 25-45 years with type 1 diabetes. Sequenced input: naive CD4+ T cells from blood.

CDR3 DNA sequence: TGTGCCAGCAGCGTATCACAGGGTGAGACCCAGTACTTC. The encoded protein is CASSVSQGETQYF. The chain is built from TRBV9 and TRBJ2-5; D might be TRBD1 (6 bases). The V end was cut by 1 base, the J end by 5 bases, with 9 bases between. Germline loops: CDR1 SGDLS, CDR2 YYNGEE. The CDR3 length is 13 residues. Full variable domain (outside the CDR3, taken from reference TRBV9 and TRBJ2-5): DSGVTQTPKHLITATGQRVTLRCSPRSGDLSVYWYQQSLDQGLQFLIQYYNGEERAKGNILERFSAQQFPDLHSELNLSSLELGDSALYFCASSVSQGETQYFGPGTRLLVL.